The next 10 T cell receptor beta chains were all read from a single sample in a study of blood T cell repertoires in COVID-19 (dated by TCRdb to the early 2020s). Libraries were made using the immunoSEQ multiplex PCR assay. What TCRdb holds here is the immuneACCESS table cut down to in-frame rearrangements. Part of the clones is not present; checked against another copy, under half of the missing clones reflect an unresolved V gene, and the others are unexplained. The sample table holds 25,000 to 30,000 clones, of which approximately 88% were seen once. About 3.4% of the sample comes from the top ten. The sample was peripheral blood. These receptors came from a human donor in a cohort sampled during active COVID-19.

This rearrangement joins TRBV20-1 to TRBJ1-2, with D perhaps TRBD1 (6 bases). Trimming took off 6 bases at V and 4 bases at J, with 9 bases between the two ends. CDR3 size: 11 residues. Germline values: CDR1 DFQATT, CDR2 SNEGSKA (reference sequence). The CDR3 region has the DNA TGCAGTGCCACAGGGACCTATGGCTACACCTTC. It codes for CSATGTYGYTF.

The rearrangement links TRBV27 to TRBJ1-1; 12 bases agree with TRBD1. The germline V gene encodes CDR1 MNHEY and CDR2 SMNVEV (reference sequence). There are 16 residues in the CDR3. With V trimmed by 2 bases and J by 5 bases, 6 bases remained unmatched. The CDR3 sequence is CASSLGGQGAWTEAFF. CDR3 nucleotides: TGTGCCAGCAGTTTAGGGGGACAGGGGGCTTGGACTGAAGCTTTCTTT.

The rearrangement joins TRBV27 to TRBJ2-3, with 11 bases matching TRBD1. Unmatched junction bases numbered 11, after V lost 9 bases and J lost 3 bases. There are 16 residues in the CDR3. CDR1 and CDR2 from the germline V gene are MNHEY and SMNVEV (reference sequence). CDR3 sequence: CASSRVGTGGTDTQYF. CDR3 sequence (DNA): TGTGCCAGTTCCCGCGTTGGGACAGGGGGGACAGATACGCAGTATTTT.

The CDR3 reads CASSHYLDFPNEQFF. The CDR3 DNA sequence: TGTGCCAGCAGCCACTATCTCGACTTCCCGAATGAGCAGTTCTTC. The chain recombines TRBV3-1 (or the pseudogene TRBV3-2) with TRBJ2-1; no clear D. Germline-derived CDR1 and CDR2 are LGHDT and YNNKEL (reference sequence). The CDR3 is 15 amino acids. V was shortened by 3 bases and J by 7 bases, with 16 bases between the two germline ends.

The V gene is TRBV3-1 (or the pseudogene TRBV3-2), the J gene TRBJ1-3, with D maybe TRBD1 (6 bases). CDR3 length equals 15 residues. Germline CDR1 is LGHDT and CDR2 is YNNKEL (reference sequence). V lost 4 bases and J lost 5, with 15 bases in between. The CDR3 loop reads CASSPDGGARNTIYF. CDR3 DNA sequence: TGTGCCAGCAGCCCTGATGGGGGGGCGCGAAACACCATATATTTT.

The gene calls are TRBV28 and TRBJ2-1, with 12 bases identical to TRBD2. The junction had 12 bases not matched to a gene; V was cut back by 4 bases and J by 8 bases. The germline V gene has CDR1 MDHEN and CDR2 SYDVKM. The CDR3 length is 17 residues. The chain's CDR3 is CASSSRWLAGGAYEQFF. The CDR3, as DNA: TGTGCCAGCAGTTCTAGATGGCTAGCGGGGGGGGCCTATGAGCAGTTCTTC.

The chain links TRBV29-1 to TRBJ2-2; TRBD2 matches at 9 bases. Per germline, CDR1 SQVTM and CDR2 ANQGSEA. The J segment lost 4 bases and the V segment lost 5 bases, leaving 11 bases of the junction unmatched. The CDR3 has 16 residues. The CDR3 sequence: CSVHLSGGTSTGELFF. The CDR3 nucleotides are TGCAGCGTTCATTTAAGCGGGGGGACGAGCACCGGGGAGCTGTTTTTT.

The chain has TRBV6-5 and TRBJ2-1, with D tentatively TRBD1 (6 bases). The CDR3 totals 15 residues. Deletions cut 2 bases from V and 6 bases from J, with 14 bases between. Germline V gene sequence: CDR1 MNHEY, CDR2 SVGAGI. CDR3 nucleotides: TGTGCCAGCAGTTACCTAGGGGGTTCCCCCAATGAGCAGTTCTTC. Its translation: CASSYLGGSPNEQFF.

The chain joins TRBV29-1 to TRBJ2-7, with 7 bases that match TRBD2. The CDR3 covers 14 residues. Germline trimming cut 4 bases from V and 6 bases from J; bases unmatched to any gene: 12. CDR1 SQVTM and CDR2 ANQGSEA come from the germline V gene. CDR3 amino acids: CSVGLRTGGGEQYF. CDR3 DNA sequence: TGCAGCGTTGGTCTCCGAACGGGGGGAGGCGAGCAGTACTTC.

The V gene is TRBV5-6, the J gene TRBJ1-3; weak D call: TRBD1 (5 bases). This CDR3 is 15 amino acids long. Trimming pared 0 bases from V and 0 bases from J, leaving 7 bases between. The V gene's germline CDR1 is SGHDT and CDR2 YYEEEE. The CDR3 DNA reads as TGTGCCAGCAGCTTGGGGGGCCTCTCTGGAAACACCATATATTTT. This sequence encodes CASSLGGLSGNTIYF.